One and the same sample provided the 28 T cell receptor beta chains below, sequenced in a study of blood T cell repertoires in COVID-19. The table came from immunoSEQ multiplex PCR; TCRdb's copy has only in-frame clones and leaves some out. This table holds a few hundred thousand clones, approximately 90% found once. Sequenced: PBMCs or T cells enriched from blood (not recorded which). The origin of the receptors is a man aged 40-49 years who had recovered from COVID-19.

This clone appeared a single time. This chain joins TRBV4-2 and TRBJ2-3; D may be TRBD1 (6 bases). The CDR3 consists of 14 residues. V was trimmed by 4 bases and J by 4 bases, leaving 12 bases between them. CDR1 and CDR2 (germline): LGHNA, YNFKEQ. CDR3 nucleotide sequence: TGTGCCAGCAGCCTGGGGGCTGGCGCAGATACGCAGTATTTT. Protein product: CASSLGAGADTQYF.

V is TRBV7-3 and J is TRBJ2-5; 9 bases map to TRBD2. Trimming removed 2 bases from V and 5 bases from J; junction bases left unmatched: 6. The CDR3 runs 15 residues. Germline CDR1 is SGHTA and CDR2 is FQGTGA. CDR3 DNA sequence: TGTGCCAGCAGCTTAGGCGGGGGGGCCTTGGAGACCCAGTACTTC. Protein sequence: CASSLGGGALETQYF.

This chain joins TRBV3-1 (or the pseudogene TRBV3-2) and TRBJ2-1, with 7 bases aligning to TRBD2. The V segment lost 1 base and the J segment 6 bases; nucleotides outside the gene matches: 6. CDR3 length equals 15 residues. The germline gives CDR1 LGHDT, CDR2 YNNKEL (reference sequence). In DNA form, the CDR3 reads TGTGCCAGCAGCCAAGGGCGGGAGAGGTCCAATGAGCAGTTCTTC. This codes for CASSQGRERSNEQFF.

The V call is TRBV4-1, the J call TRBJ1-1; maybe TRBD1 (5 bases). This CDR3 comprises 15 residues. V was trimmed by 0 bases and J by 11 bases, leaving 19 bases between them. Per the germline V gene, CDR1 is MGHRA and CDR2 is YSYEKL. DNA of the CDR3: TGCGCCAGCAGCCAAGATTCCCAGGGCCTTCAAAGGGCTTTCTTT. Translation: CASSQDSQGLQRAFF.

The chain recombines TRBV28 with TRBJ1-5, with TRBD1 matching over 12 bases. The V gene end was trimmed by 4 bases and the J gene end by 6 bases; junction bases not matched to a gene: 1. Germline V CDR1 and CDR2: MDHEN, SYDVKM. This CDR3 has 14 residues. CDR3: CASSWDRGLQPQHF. The CDR3 nucleotides read TGTGCCAGCAGTTGGGACAGGGGGCTTCAGCCCCAGCATTTT.

This clone has just one count. The CDR3: CASSKQDPTDTQYF. The CDR3 region has the DNA TGTGCCAGTAGCAAACAGGATCCCACAGATACGCAGTATTTT. The V gene is TRBV19, the J gene TRBJ2-3, with D possibly matching TRBD1 (5 bases). The V end lost 6 bases, the J end lost 2 bases, and 12 bases lay between the germline ends. Germline loops: CDR1 LNHDA, CDR2 SQIVND (reference sequence). This CDR3 contains 14 residues.

This clone appeared a few times. The chain is built from TRBV28 and TRBJ1-4, with D uncertain. V gave up 3 bases and J gave up 8 bases, with 19 bases separating them. The CDR3 sequence is 16 residues long. The germline V gene has CDR1 MDHEN and CDR2 SYDVKM. CDR3 region: CASSFPIPGIDEKLFF. CDR3 DNA: TGTGCCAGCAGTTTCCCCATCCCAGGAATTGACGAAAAACTGTTTTTT.

As regards this clone: The same CDR3 is also encoded by other DNA sequences in this sample. The CDR3 DNA reads TGCAGCGTTGGGACAGGCGCTTACAATGAGCAGTTCTTC. It is translated as CSVGTGAYNEQFF. The chain carries TRBV29-1 and TRBJ2-1; 7 nucleotides agree with TRBD1. The CDR3 has 13 amino acids. In germline, CDR1 is SQVTM, CDR2 ANQGSEA. The junction had 4 bases not matched to a gene; V was cut back by 4 bases and J by 4 bases.

CDR3 protein: CASSLRDRVDKQYF. In nucleotides, the CDR3 is TGTGCCAGCAGCTTAAGGGACAGGGTCGATAAGCAGTACTTC. The chain recombines TRBV7-2 with TRBJ2-7, with 9 bases fitting TRBD1. Germline V gene data show CDR1 as SGHTA and CDR2 as FQGNSA. The V and J ends lost 2 bases and 8 bases, in that order; junction bases with no gene match: 7. The CDR3 is made up of 14 amino acids.

The gene calls are TRBV10-3 and TRBJ1-5; no firm D call. This CDR3 contains 13 residues. Germline CDR1 and CDR2: ENHRY and SYGVKD. Trimming took off 2 bases at V and 5 bases at J, with 7 bases between the two ends. The CDR3 DNA is TGTGCCATCAGTGAGGGGAGAGATCAGCCCCAGCATTTT. Translating it yields CAISEGRDQPQHF.

The chain carries TRBV20-1 and TRBJ1-1, with unresolved D. The CDR3 consists of 13 residues. The V end lost 3 bases, the J end lost 5 bases, and 13 bases lay between the germline ends. Germline loops: CDR1 DFQATT, CDR2 SNEGSKA (reference sequence). In DNA, the CDR3 is TGCAGTGCTAGTAAACGGGTTGAGACTGAAGCTTTCTTT. It yields the protein CSASKRVETEAFF.

This rearrangement joins TRBV2 to TRBJ1-1; a weak D match, TRBD1 (5 bases). Germline lookup yields CDR1 SNHLY and CDR2 FYNNEI. Trimming cost V 2 bases and J 2 bases, with 9 bases left between them. This CDR3 comprises 14 residues. The DNA for the CDR3 is TGTGCCAGCAGTGAAAGGCAGGGAAACACTGAAGCTTTCTTT. Amino acids: CASSERQGNTEAFF.

The CDR3 reads CATGQGNTEAFF. The CDR3 nucleotides are TGTGCCACAGGGCAGGGGAACACTGAAGCTTTCTTT. V and J are TRBV6-5 and TRBJ1-1, with TRBD1 as a possible D gene (5 bases). The V and J ends lost 10 bases and 1 base respectively, with 10 bases between them. Germline CDR1 MNHEY, CDR2 SVGAGI. This CDR3 has 12 amino acids.

This chain joins TRBV5-1 and TRBJ1-1; TRBD1 might be the D (5 bases). The germline V and J ends were trimmed by 0 bases and 5 bases, with 11 bases remaining between them. This CDR3 has 14 amino acids. The V gene's germline CDR1 is SGHRS and CDR2 YFSETQ. The CDR3, as DNA: TGCGCCAGCAGCTTGGGGGGCGCAGGGACTGAAGCTTTCTTT. This codes for CASSLGGAGTEAFF.

The V call is TRBV12-3 or TRBV12-4, the J call TRBJ2-5, with a weak D call TRBD1 (6 bases). This CDR3 has 12 residues. V dropped 6 bases and J dropped 5 bases, with 10 bases sitting between them. The DNA for the CDR3 is TGTGCCAGCAGAAGACAGGAGGAGACCCAGTACTTC. This codes for CASRRQEETQYF.

The chain joins TRBV7-9 to TRBJ1-1, with 11 bases that match TRBD1. The CDR3 is made up of 15 amino acids. Trimming at V came to 3 bases and at J to 3 bases, leaving 3 bases not matched to a gene. Germline-derived CDR1 and CDR2 are SEHNR and FQNEAQ (reference sequence). The CDR3 nucleotides read TGTGCCAGCAGCTTGGGGACAGGGGGGTACACTGAAGCTTTCTTT. The encoded protein is CASSLGTGGYTEAFF.

V usage is TRBV29-1 and J usage is TRBJ1-5; the D gene is possibly TRBD1 (6 bases). Germline V gene sequence: CDR1 SQVTM, CDR2 ANQGSEA. The CDR3 covers 14 residues. Deletions cut 3 bases from V and 3 bases from J, with 12 bases between. The CDR3 region is CSVEVGAPNQPQHF. The CDR3 DNA sequence: TGCAGCGTTGAGGTGGGGGCTCCCAATCAGCCCCAGCATTTT. Full variable domain (missing parts from reference TRBV29-1 and TRBJ1-5): SAVISQKPSRDICQRGTSLTIQCQVDSQVTMMFWYRQQPGQSLTLIATANQGSEATYESGFVIDKFPISRPNLTFSTLTVSNMSPEDSSIYLCSVEVGAPNQPQHFGDGTRLSIL.

V usage is TRBV7-2 and J usage is TRBJ2-7; perhaps TRBD2 as D (6 bases). CDR3 length: 14 amino acids. Trimming removed 5 bases from V and 5 bases from J, with 16 bases in between. Germline CDR1 is SGHTA and CDR2 is FQGNSA. CDR3 DNA sequence: TGTGCCAGCAGCGCCTGGCGGGAAATCAACGAGCAGTACTTC. Amino acids: CASSAWREINEQYF.

J is TRBJ2-3 and V is TRBV2; TRBD2 matches 12 bases. With 9 bases clipped from V and 4 bases from J, the junction kept 2 bases outside the gene matches. This CDR3 spans 13 amino acids. The germline V gene has CDR1 SNHLY and CDR2 FYNNEI. The CDR3 nucleotides are TGTGCCAGGACTAGCGGGAGCGCAGATACGCAGTATTTT. Residues: CARTSGSADTQYF.

The rearrangement joins TRBV12-3 or TRBV12-4 to TRBJ1-2; D call uncertain. V gave up 6 bases and J gave up 3 bases, with 11 bases separating them. This CDR3 has 13 residues. The CDR3 bases are TGTGCCAGCAGATTATCCATAGACTATGGCTACACCTTC. Its protein product is CASRLSIDYGYTF.

This clone has just one count. The chain joins TRBV5-1 to TRBJ2-1; 9 bases line up with TRBD2. This CDR3 spans 15 amino acids. Germline assignment: CDR1 SGHRS and CDR2 YFSETQ. The junction had 3 bases not matched to a gene; V was cut back by 1 base and J by 4 bases. The CDR3 nucleotides are TGCGCCAGCAGCTTGAGGCTAGCGGGGTACAATGAGCAGTTCTTC. Translated: CASSLRLAGYNEQFF. The whole variable domain, remainder taken from reference TRBV5-1 and TRBJ2-1, is KAGVTQTPRYLIKTRGQQVTLSCSPISGHRSVSWYQQTPGQGLQFLFEYFSETQRNKGNFPGRFSGRQFSNSRSEMNVSTLELGDSALYLCASSLRLAGYNEQFFGPGTRLTVL.

This chain links TRBV6-5 with TRBJ1-5, with TRBD1 matching over 8 bases. The CDR3 is 14 amino acids. The germline V gene encodes CDR1 MNHEY and CDR2 SVGAGI. With V trimmed by 5 bases and J by 6 bases, 6 bases remained unmatched. CDR3 DNA: TGTGCCAGCAGTCAGGGGGCGCTTGGTCAGCCCCAGCATTTT. Translated: CASSQGALGQPQHF.

This clone was counted once. This sequence joins TRBV2 and TRBJ1-2; 7 nucleotides align to TRBD1. The CDR3 has 13 residues. V trimming: 6 bases; J trimming: 6 bases; junction bases outside the gene matches: 7. Per the germline V gene, CDR1 is SNHLY and CDR2 is FYNNEI. The CDR3 sequence: CASSATGANGYTF. The CDR3, as DNA: TGTGCCAGCAGCGCTACAGGGGCGAATGGCTACACCTTC.

The V gene is TRBV5-4, the J gene TRBJ2-3; perhaps TRBD2 as D (6 bases). The CDR3 is 15 amino acids. Trimming stripped 3 bases from V and 0 bases from J, with 11 bases between. CDR1 SGHNT and CDR2 YYREEE come from the germline V gene (reference sequence). As DNA, the CDR3 is TGTGCCAGCAGCTGGGCGGGGTATAGCACAGATACGCAGTATTTT. It specifies CASSWAGYSTDTQYF.

The V and J genes are TRBV19 and TRBJ1-5; 8 bases agree with TRBD1. The CDR3 totals 15 residues. V gave up 1 base and J gave up 2 bases; unmatched junction bases: 1. Germline loops: CDR1 LNHDA, CDR2 SQIVND (reference sequence). Here the CDR3 reads CASSIAGGGNQPQHF. DNA of the CDR3: TGTGCCAGTAGTATAGCAGGGGGCGGCAATCAGCCCCAGCATTTT.

The V and J genes are TRBV12-5 and TRBJ2-1; 8 bases align to TRBD2. The V and J ends lost 5 bases and 8 bases, in that order; junction bases with no gene match: 5. The CDR3 totals 13 residues. The germline V gene has CDR1 LGHNT and CDR2 FRNRAP. CDR3 residues: CASGPPGGDEQFF. For the CDR3, the DNA is TGTGCTAGTGGTCCCCCCGGGGGGGATGAGCAGTTCTTC.

The V gene is TRBV5-1, the J gene TRBJ2-7, with D perhaps matching TRBD2 (6 bases). The V gene's germline CDR1 is SGHRS and CDR2 YFSETQ. The V gene lost 4 bases and the J gene lost 3 bases, with 17 bases spanning the gap. The CDR3 contains 15 residues. The CDR3 sequence: CASSPPLGGDYEQYF. The CDR3 DNA reads TGCGCCAGCAGCCCACCTTTGGGGGGTGACTACGAGCAGTACTTC.

This clone has only one observation. Other DNA sequences in the same sample also yield this CDR3. The chain recombines TRBV30 with TRBJ1-5, with 9 bases aligning to TRBD1. Trimming took 2 bases from V and 4 from J; bases not matched to a gene: 3. The V gene's germline CDR1 is GTSNPN and CDR2 SVGIG (reference sequence). This CDR3 has 14 residues. The CDR3 DNA sequence: TGTGCCTGGAGTCCCGGGACAGGGAATCAGCCCCAGCATTTT. It translates to CAWSPGTGNQPQHF.